This T cell receptor (beta chain) came from a study of shared clonotypes between healthy human individuals. The authors ran the assay at deep level. Produced via immunoSEQ multiplex PCR; TCRdb's table is partial and in-frame only. Of roughly 700,000 clones listed, about 74% are singletons. Per the germline V gene, CDR1 is MNHNS and CDR2 is SASEGT. The CDR3 is made up of 13 amino acids. Trimming took 8 bases from V and 2 from J; bases not matched to a gene: 6. The TCR comes from a woman aged 25 to 45 in good health. Sequenced: memory CD4+ T cells sorted from blood. Subset denoted: CD45RA-negative fraction. The chain employs TRBV6-1 and TRBJ2-7; 7 nucleotides line up with TRBD2. The CDR3 coding sequence is TGTGCCAGCCTGCGGGGGACCGCCTACGAGCAGTACTTC. Translated, it gives CASLRGTAYEQYF.